What follows is one T cell receptor (beta chain) and its context. Its antigen is not known. Then a second PCR, running about 6 to 12 cycles, was carried out with a sample-barcoded 5' primer and a J-beta primer mix. TCRdb re-derived calls from the 5' RACE reads in MiXCR, one entry per CDR3 protein. The data show approximately 830,000 distinct CDR3 sequences, about 59% seen once. This sample was taken from a study of blood T cells in healthy people across ages. Findings and limits, study-wide: Per-million-T-cell TCR beta diversity fell roughly linearly with age.

This CDR3 has 11 amino acids. V lost 7 bases and J lost 6, with 12 bases in between. Looked up from germline, CDR1 is SQVTM and CDR2 is ANQGSEA. The receptor was isolated from a man aged 25 to 45 in good health. The source material was blood. The gene calls are TRBV29-1 and TRBJ1-2, with TRBD1 as a possible D gene (5 bases). The CDR3 sequence is CSGTGTNGYTF. The CDR3 DNA follows: TGCAGCGGGACCGGGACGAATGGCTACACCTTC.